This T cell receptor beta chain was sequenced for a study of T-cell memory formation after mild COVID-19. Background on the study: Clustering of TCRs was largely donor specific. Findings and caveats of the study: Second-wave clones with a day 37 peak had unconfirmed SARS-CoV-2 specificity. Day 15 to 85 contracting clones showed balanced CD4/CD8; later expanders leaned CD4+.

Germline-derived CDR1 and CDR2 are DFQATT and SNEGSKA (reference sequence). The V segment lost 3 bases and the J segment 5 bases; nucleotides outside the gene matches: 10. This CDR3 is built from 16 residues. TCRdb reprocessed the 5' RACE reads via MiXCR and lists one record per CDR3 protein. The sample yields 250,000 to 300,000 distinct CDR3 sequences, approximately 8.4% seen once. A word on this clonotype: The antigen remains unidentified.

The sequenced sample was PBMCs or a T cell subset sorted from them (not recorded which). The sequence was collected from a man aged 18 to 30 who had mild COVID-19 (a few samples of this study predate the infection). Cell type and time point are not known. This chain uses TRBV20-1 with TRBJ2-3; 11 nucleotides align to TRBD2. The CDR3 DNA reads TGCAGTGCTAGGAATTCGCTAGCGGGAGGAATAGATACGCAGTATTTT. This encodes CSARNSLAGGIDTQYF.